This T cell receptor (beta chain) was captured in a study of blood T cell repertoires in COVID-19. About the study: Samples came from the United States, Italy and Spain, spanning acute and convalescent COVID-19.

In the original processing: Reference gene primer amplification in the assay estimated nucleated cell counts. Here immunoSEQ multiplex PCR was the method, and the copy in TCRdb shows in-frame clones only, minus some. D and trimming were read from the DNA, whereas the V and J calls and clone size are those reported in that table. The repertoire holds around 210,000 clones, with around 83% as singletons. Germline V gene lookup returns CDR1 MGHDK and CDR2 SYGVNS. V was cut by 2 bases and J by 0 bases, with 11 bases left in between. The CDR3 runs 17 residues. V usage is TRBV25-1 and J usage is TRBJ1-6; a weak D match, TRBD1 (6 bases). This clonotype originated in a human donor in a cohort sampled during active COVID-19. The specimen was peripheral blood. The CDR3 DNA reads TGTGCCAGCAGTGAAAGGGGGGGAAGCTCCTATAATTCACCCCTCCACTTT. The encoded protein is CASSERGGSSYNSPLHF.